The 12 T cell receptor beta chains below were found in one sample sequenced in a study of blood T cell repertoires in COVID-19. Profiled with immunoSEQ multiplex PCR; TCRdb holds only in-frame clones, not every one. Of approximately 300,000 clones listed, roughly nine tenths are singletons. Specimen: PBMCs or T cells enriched from blood (not recorded which). The origin of the receptors is a woman in her thirties who had recovered from COVID-19.

The chain uses TRBV29-1 and TRBJ1-1; a weak D match, TRBD1 (6 bases). V was shortened by 7 bases and J by 4 bases, with 19 bases between the two germline ends. This CDR3 is 14 amino acids long. CDR1 SQVTM and CDR2 ANQGSEA come from the germline V gene. Here the CDR3 DNA reads TGCAGCGCTGACCGACAGGCCCTTCTCACTGAAGCTTTCTTT. Translating gives CSADRQALLTEAFF.

The rearrangement uses TRBV15 and TRBJ1-6; D is unclear. CDR1 is LNHNV, CDR2 YYDKDF, per germline (reference sequence). Trimming took 2 bases from V and 1 from J, leaving 9 bases between them. The CDR3 sequence is 16 residues long. CDR3 bases: TGTGCCACCAGCAGACCATCGGGTTCCTATAATTCACCCCTCCACTTT. This codes for CATSRPSGSYNSPLHF.

The gene calls are TRBV19 and TRBJ2-1, with 12 bases matching TRBD2. Trimming cost V 3 bases and J 8 bases; bases outside gene matches: 11. This CDR3 comprises 17 residues. Germline V lookup: CDR1 LNHDA, CDR2 SQIVND (reference sequence). CDR3 sequence: CASSMGRTSGIVYEQFF. The CDR3 DNA follows: TGTGCCAGTAGTATGGGGAGGACTAGCGGGATAGTCTATGAGCAGTTCTTC.

The chain has TRBV7-8 and TRBJ2-7; D gene ambiguous. V lost 4 bases to trimming and J lost 4 bases, with 8 bases between them. This CDR3 contains 12 residues. CDR1 SGHVS and CDR2 FQNEAQ come from the germline V gene. DNA of the CDR3: TGTGCCAGCAGCTCCAGCGAGTACGAGCAGTACTTC. As protein: CASSSSEYEQYF.

This chain uses TRBV28 with TRBJ1-2, with 8 bases matching TRBD1. The V and J ends lost 6 bases and 8 bases, in that order; junction bases with no gene match: 14. The V gene's germline CDR1 is MDHEN and CDR2 SYDVKM. The CDR3 loop spans 15 amino acids. DNA of the CDR3: TGTGCCAGCAGCCAACCCTTTGTCAGGGGGCTGGGCTACACCTTC. Translation: CASSQPFVRGLGYTF.

The chain couples TRBV28 to TRBJ2-7; TRBD2 aligns across 7 bases. The V gene's germline CDR1 is MDHEN and CDR2 SYDVKM. The J segment lost 3 bases and the V segment lost 7 bases, leaving 18 bases of the junction unmatched. The CDR3 covers 17 residues. The CDR3 loop is CASNKHLVRRENYEQYF. CDR3 DNA sequence: TGTGCCAGCAACAAACACCTCGTCAGGCGGGAGAACTACGAGCAGTACTTC.

V and J are TRBV6-5 and TRBJ2-7; TRBD1 matches 12 bases. V dropped 6 bases and J dropped 5; count of bases not matched to a gene: 5. CDR3 length: 14 residues. Germline V CDR1 and CDR2: MNHEY, SVGAGI. The chain's CDR3 is CASSLRDRGHEQYF. The CDR3 DNA sequence: TGTGCCAGCAGCCTCCGGGACAGGGGGCACGAGCAGTACTTC.

The chain has TRBV7-2 and TRBJ1-2; D is perhaps TRBD1 (6 bases). In germline, CDR1 is SGHTA, CDR2 FQGNSA. The CDR3 length is 13 residues. Trimming removed 5 bases at V and 1 base at J, with 8 bases between. The CDR3 reads CASSQDSNYGYTF. CDR3 DNA: TGTGCCAGCAGCCAGGACAGTAACTATGGCTACACCTTC.

This chain links TRBV3-1 (or the pseudogene TRBV3-2) with TRBJ1-2, with D possibly TRBD1 on 6 matching bases. CDR1 is LGHDT and CDR2 is YNNKEL in the germline V gene (reference sequence). This CDR3 is built from 13 residues. Trimming stripped 2 bases from V and 7 bases from J, with 11 bases between. The DNA of the CDR3 is TGTGCCAGCAGCCAAAGTCCCAGGGGTGGCTACACCTTC. This translates into CASSQSPRGGYTF.

The rearrangement joins TRBV5-4 to TRBJ2-3, with D perhaps matching TRBD1 (5 bases). There are 14 residues in the CDR3. Looked up from germline, CDR1 is SGHNT and CDR2 is YYREEE (reference sequence). The V end lost 0 bases, the J end lost 0 bases, and 5 bases lay between the germline ends. This CDR3 is CASSLGTSTDTQYF. DNA of the CDR3: TGTGCCAGCAGCTTGGGGACAAGCACAGATACGCAGTATTTT. The full variable domain, in which reference TRBV5-4 and TRBJ2-3 provide the parts outside the CDR3, is ETGVTQSPTHLIKTRGQQVTLRCSSQSGHNTVSWYQQALGQGPQFIFQYYREEENGRGNFPPRFSGLQFPNYSSELNVNALELDDSALYLCASSLGTSTDTQYFGPGTRLTVL.

V gene TRBV11-3 combines with J gene TRBJ2-7; D uncertain. CDR3 length: 14 amino acids. Germline loops: CDR1 SGHNT, CDR2 YENEEA. The V and J ends lost 2 bases and 3 bases respectively, with 11 bases between them. The CDR3 spells CASSLIGPSYEQYF. CDR3 bases: TGTGCCAGCAGCTTAATCGGCCCTAGCTACGAGCAGTACTTC.

This clone was counted between two and nine times. The chain uses TRBV23-1 and TRBJ1-5; no reliable D call. TRBV23-1 is known as an ORF, though its function is uncertain. The CDR3 runs 17 residues. V lost 5 bases to trimming and J lost 4 bases, with 21 bases between them. The CDR3: CASSFGSDTPPNQPQHF. DNA of the CDR3: TGCGCCAGCAGTTTCGGGAGTGACACCCCCCCGAATCAGCCCCAGCATTTT.